A selection of T cell receptor beta chains follows, all from one sample in a study of radiotherapy plus CTLA-4 blockade in lung cancer. Using immunoSEQ multiplex PCR, the repertoire was profiled, and TCRdb retains in-frame clones only, with some absent. Of roughly 100,000 clones listed, approximately 78% are singletons. The source was peripheral blood, collected from a patient treated with radiotherapy plus ipilimumab. These receptors were collected from a human donor with non-small cell lung cancer that progressed on radiotherapy plus ipilimumab. Both conserved end residues are part of each CDR3.

V,J,CDR3
TRBV28,TRBJ2-1,CASSPSYHNEQFF
TRBV12-5,TRBJ2-5,CASGPGLAGEVETQYF
TRBV7-6,TRBJ2-1,CASSLGPTGTNSYNEQFF
TRBV27,TRBJ2-3,CASSRTGGTDTQYF
TRBV5-6,TRBJ2-5,CASRRRQGVAETQYF
TRBV7-8,TRBJ2-1,CASSRPLDAHNEQFF
TRBV27,TRBJ1-5,CASSSGQGAQPQHF
TRBV6-5,TRBJ2-3,CASRRGLPTDTQYF
TRBV28,TRBJ2-7,CASSLIAVPYEQYF
TRBV4-2,TRBJ1-5,CASSQDSKGFGQPQHF
TRBV5-1,TRBJ2-4,CASSVPSENIQYF
TRBV4-1,TRBJ2-3,CASSPLIAGVPLTDTQYF
TRBV7-8,TRBJ2-1,CASSLSGGVYNEQFF
TRBV5-1,TRBJ2-7,CASSWSVVAHGEQYF
TRBV11-2,TRBJ2-4,CASSSGTSGSQYF
TRBV4-2,TRBJ2-4,CASSPDPAKNIQYF
TRBV5-1,TRBJ2-3,CASSNGGSSSTDTQYF
TRBV30,TRBJ1-2,CTGGAGYGYTF
TRBV7-7,TRBJ2-1,CASSFGRAPYNEQFF
TRBV4-2,TRBJ1-4,CASSQVRGGEKLFF
TRBV5-6,TRBJ2-5,CASSLGRQEETQYF
TRBV5-1,TRBJ1-2,CASSPQGGQGPIFYGYTF
TRBV28,TRBJ1-1,CASSYSAGDRTEAFF
TRBV6-5,TRBJ2-7,CASSLTSGSSEQYF
TRBV2,TRBJ1-4,CASKNVRSGHEKLFF
TRBV19,TRBJ1-5,CASNRPGQGNQPQHF
TRBV4-1,TRBJ1-4,CASSQESRATNEKLFF
TRBV19,TRBJ1-2,CASGGQGLAGGYTF
TRBV19,TRBJ1-2,CASSPPDRARHGYTF
TRBV15,TRBJ1-2,CATSREDRGPPFTF
TRBV7-3,TRBJ2-1,CASSLSSGLSNEQFF
TRBV6-1,TRBJ2-7,CASSDPGQSYEQYF
TRBV2,TRBJ2-2,CASSESQGATGELFF
TRBV27,TRBJ1-2,CASSSGLGGYTF
TRBV28,TRBJ2-5,CASSDDSYQETQYF
TRBV19,TRBJ1-1,CASQGGWGLNTEAFF
TRBV6-5,TRBJ1-1,CASSTPNRRGTEAFF
TRBV5-4,TRBJ2-3,CASSRPGDTQYF
TRBV2,TRBJ2-2,CASSEALSTGELFF
TRBV6-1,TRBJ2-1,CASSGSPLAGVTNEQFF
TRBV29-1,TRBJ1-4,CSVAGNEKLFF
TRBV10-3,TRBJ2-3,CATSEGVPQYF
TRBV11-1,TRBJ2-1,CASSATDNPSSYNEQFF
TRBV6-5,TRBJ2-3,CASSYSIAALDMQYF
TRBV4-1,TRBJ2-3,CASSQEGASGRYRTDTQYF
TRBV28,TRBJ2-1,CASSFAAGGRSYNEQFF
TRBV5-6,TRBJ2-3,CASSLSDTQYF
TRBV7-2,TRBJ2-7,CASSLVGTAHEQYF
TRBV5-1,TRBJ2-7,CASSPFPGDNEQYF
TRBV28,TRBJ1-5,CASRQGLFQPQHF
TRBV6-6,TRBJ2-3,CASGLAGGSDTQYF
TRBV27,TRBJ1-1,CASSAQRQGANTEAFF
TRBV7-7,TRBJ2-2,CASSLRDTGELFF
TRBV2,TRBJ2-2,CASSNGQGNTGELFF
TRBV28,TRBJ1-4,CASSSKSGRDNEKLFF
TRBV5-4,TRBJ2-2,CASSLGLAGVVELFF
TRBV27,TRBJ1-1,CASSPQTGNTEAFF